The entry that follows covers one T cell receptor beta chain sequence. Antigen specificity is unknown. This entry comes from a study of T cells in Graves' hyperthyroidism and ophthalmopathy. Points from the study as a whole: A model built on 13 V-J features separated ophthalmopathy from stable hyperthyroidism. Most clonotypes expanded in the thyroid (above 0.001) were also present in blood.

The CDR3 runs 15 residues. Germline V CDR1 and CDR2: SGHTA, FQGNSA. Deletions cut 5 bases from V and 8 bases from J, with 16 bases between. Participants, patients aged 18 to 65, had newly diagnosed hyperthyroidism with a duration under 2 months. Predating any ophthalmopathy symptoms, the blood sample was taken at first hyperthyroidism diagnosis. What was amplified from RNA transcripts were TCR beta CDR3 regions. The TCR CDR3 was amplified in a first-round RT-PCR using the HTBI primer set. TCRdb processed the multiplex PCR reads anew with MiXCR; each CDR3 protein has one entry. The data show some 600,000 distinct CDR3 sequences, with around 14% seen just once and 5.8% held by the top ten.

This TCR came from a woman between 25 and 40 years old with Graves' hyperthyroidism that later progressed to Graves' ophthalmopathy. This rearrangement joins TRBV7-2 to TRBJ1-6, with D uncertain. The specimen sequenced was blood. As DNA, the CDR3 is TGTGCCAGCAGCCCCTATCGAACATATGATTCACCCCTCCACTTT. Its protein is CASSPYRTYDSPLHF.